This T cell receptor (beta chain) was sequenced for a study of blood T cell repertoires in COVID-19. Only in-frame clones appear in the TCRdb table, and some are missing; sequencing was by immunoSEQ multiplex PCR. This repertoire shows some 300,000 clones, nearly 90% found once; its top ten account for 2.9%. The specimen sequenced was PBMCs or T cells enriched from blood (not recorded which). This TCR was recovered from a woman in her forties or fifties who had been exposed to COVID-19.

CDR3 amino acids: CASSTSGGTNTGELFF. For the CDR3, the DNA is TGTGCCAGCAGCACTAGCGGGGGGACGAACACCGGGGAGCTGTTTTTT. The V gene is TRBV3-1 (or the pseudogene TRBV3-2), the J gene TRBJ2-2, with TRBD2 identical over 12 bases. The V segment lost 5 bases and the J segment 0 bases; nucleotides outside the gene matches: 1. This CDR3 comprises 16 residues. The germline V gene encodes CDR1 LGHDT and CDR2 YNNKEL (reference sequence).